A single sample gave rise to the 16 T cell receptor beta chains below, sequenced in a study of blood T cell repertoires in COVID-19 (dated by TCRdb to the early 2020s). Library preparation used the immunoSEQ multiplex PCR assay. TCRdb holds this immuneACCESS table with in-frame rearrangements only. Some clones are missing; in checked studies, unresolved V genes explain under half, and the rest has no known cause. The sample includes around 63,000 clones, with over 55% observed a single time. In total, the top ten clones hold 4% to 5.5% of the sample. Sequenced: peripheral blood. Receptors originate from a woman in her sixties or seventies with COVID-19, enrolled during active disease.

The chain recombines TRBV7-2 with TRBJ1-4, with TRBD1 as a possible D gene (6 bases). V was trimmed by 5 bases and J by 8 bases, leaving 18 bases between them. There are 15 residues in the CDR3. Per the germline V gene, CDR1 is SGHTA and CDR2 is FQGNSA. CDR3 bases: TGTGCCAGCAGCCAGATCCGGGGGGCTGACGAAAAACTGTTTTTT. This translates into CASSQIRGADEKLFF.

V is TRBV10-3 and J is TRBJ2-3; maybe TRBD2 (5 bases). The CDR3 has 13 amino acids. The V end was cut by 4 bases, the J end by 3 bases, with 8 bases between. The germline gives CDR1 ENHRY, CDR2 SYGVKD. CDR3 region: CAISGRGTDTQYF. The CDR3 nucleotides read TGTGCCATCAGTGGACGCGGGACAGATACGCAGTATTTT.

This clone was detected a few times. The chain links TRBV7-9 to TRBJ2-1; 13 bases line up with TRBD2. The CDR3 spans 17 residues. Germline V gene lookup returns CDR1 SEHNR and CDR2 FQNEAQ (reference sequence). The ends lost 5 bases at V and 0 bases at J; junction bases unmatched: 4. CDR3 sequence: CASSRGLAGSSYNEQFF. CDR3 DNA: TGTGCCAGCAGCAGGGGACTAGCGGGGTCCTCCTACAATGAGCAGTTCTTC. Filled out from reference TRBV7-9 and TRBJ2-1, the complete variable domain reads DTGVSQNPRHKITKRGQNVTFRCDPISEHNRLYWYRQTLGQGPEFLTYFQNEAQLEKSRLLSDRFSAERPKGSFSTLEIQRTEQGDSAMYLCASSRGLAGSSYNEQFFGPGTRLTVL.

The chain is built from TRBV6-6 and TRBJ1-5, with 10 bases identical to TRBD1. Germline CDR1 MNHNY, CDR2 SVGAGI (reference sequence). V was pared by 9 bases and J by 3 bases, with 2 bases of the junction left unmatched. The CDR3 runs to 13 residues. CDR3 in amino acids: CASGTGDNQPQHF. CDR3 nucleotide sequence: TGTGCCAGTGGGACAGGGGACAATCAGCCCCAGCATTTT.

This clone was observed a single time. V is TRBV3-1 (or the pseudogene TRBV3-2) and J is TRBJ2-3, with 9 bases matching TRBD2. V shed 2 bases, J shed 2 bases, and the junction held 5 bases outside the gene matches. CDR1 LGHDT and CDR2 YNNKEL come from the germline V gene (reference sequence). The CDR3 extends over 16 amino acids. CDR3 amino acids: CASSQRRTSVTDTQYF. The CDR3 region has the DNA TGTGCCAGCAGCCAAAGGAGGACTAGCGTCACAGATACGCAGTATTTT.

This clone appeared once. The V and J genes are TRBV10-3 and TRBJ1-2; weak D call: TRBD1 (5 bases). Germline CDR1 and CDR2: ENHRY and SYGVKD. Deletions cut 4 bases from V and 2 bases from J, with 17 bases between. The CDR3 length is 16 residues. As DNA, the CDR3 is TGTGCCATCAGTGGAGCAGGGAGGGTGGGGAACTATGGCTACACCTTC. Translation gives CAISGAGRVGNYGYTF.

The chain employs TRBV4-3 and TRBJ1-2; D unclear. This CDR3 contains 15 residues. V was clipped by 0 bases and J by 6 bases, with 14 bases between them. The germline gives CDR1 LGHNA, CDR2 YSLEER. The DNA for the CDR3 is TGCGCCAGCAGCCAAGATGCTGGACTCTGGGATGGCTACACCTTC. Its protein is CASSQDAGLWDGYTF.

This chain connects TRBV3-1 (or the pseudogene TRBV3-2) to TRBJ1-2; TRBD1 might be the D (6 bases). The CDR3 runs to 13 residues. Germline CDR1 and CDR2: LGHDT and YNNKEL (reference sequence). V was shortened by 4 bases and J by 6 bases, with 12 bases between the two germline ends. The CDR3 nucleotides are TGTGCCAGCAGCCTGGACAGCCTTAATGGCTACACCTTC. Protein sequence: CASSLDSLNGYTF.

The chain uses TRBV5-5 and TRBJ2-7, with TRBD2 matching over 7 bases. Trimming at V came to 4 bases and at J to 4 bases, leaving 11 bases not matched to a gene. The CDR3 is made up of 15 amino acids. In germline, CDR1 is SGHKS, CDR2 YYEKEE (reference sequence). CDR3 nucleotide sequence: TGTGCCAGCAGCCAGGGTACCGGGGGGACGTACGAGCAGTACGTC. Its protein product is CASSQGTGGTYEQYV.

The CDR3 region is CSVGGGFNYGYTF. In nucleotides, the CDR3 is TGCAGCGTTGGCGGGGGTTTTAACTATGGCTACACCTTC. The chain uses TRBV29-1 and TRBJ1-2, with D perhaps matching TRBD1 (5 bases). The CDR3 has 13 amino acids. The V end lost 4 bases, the J end lost 1 base, and 10 bases lay between the germline ends. Germline CDR1 reads SQVTM; CDR2 reads ANQGSEA. The variable domain in full, completed from reference TRBV29-1 and TRBJ1-2, reads SAVISQKPSRDICQRGTSLTIQCQVDSQVTMMFWYRQQPGQSLTLIATANQGSEATYESGFVIDKFPISRPNLTFSTLTVSNMSPEDSSIYLCSVGGGFNYGYTFGSGTRLTVV.

CDR3 amino acids: CASSLGLARNEQFF. CDR3 coding DNA: TGTGCCAGCAGCTTGGGACTAGCGAGAAATGAGCAGTTCTTC. J is TRBJ2-1 and V is TRBV13; 10 positions match TRBD2. CDR1 PRHDT and CDR2 FYEKMQ come from the germline V gene (reference sequence). J lost 7 bases, V lost 3 bases, and 3 bases had no gene match. The CDR3 spans 14 residues.

This clone turned up a few times. The CDR3 region has the DNA TGTGCCAGCAGGGACTCCGACAGGGCTGAAGCTTTCTTT. It translates to CASRDSDRAEAFF. V usage is TRBV2 and J usage is TRBJ1-1; TRBD1 matches at 7 bases. The CDR3 extends over 13 amino acids. Trimming took 6 bases from V and 6 from J; bases not matched to a gene: 7. The germline gives CDR1 SNHLY, CDR2 FYNNEI.

The rearrangement links TRBV6-2 or TRBV6-3 to TRBJ1-1, with D tentatively TRBD1 (5 bases). Deletions cut 5 bases from V and 1 base from J, with 8 bases between. Germline V gives CDR1 MNHEY, CDR2 SVGEGT. The CDR3 has 13 residues. The CDR3 here is CASSSDRNTEAFF. The CDR3 DNA reads as TGTGCCAGCAGTAGCGACAGGAACACTGAAGCTTTCTTT.

This clone was detected only a few times. The chain links TRBV12-3 or TRBV12-4 to TRBJ1-1; 9 bases align to TRBD1. This CDR3 spans 13 amino acids. V dropped 6 bases and J dropped 10; count of bases not matched to a gene: 9. The CDR3 nucleotides read TGTGCCAGCAGCCTCAGGACAGGGGCCGTAGCTTTCTTT. Protein product: CASSLRTGAVAFF.

The V and J genes are TRBV5-1 and TRBJ2-3; 12 bases line up with TRBD2. The J segment lost 4 bases and the V segment lost 9 bases, leaving 9 bases of the junction unmatched. The germline gives CDR1 SGHRS, CDR2 YFSETQ. The CDR3 contains 15 residues. The CDR3 DNA reads as TGCGCCACCAGAAAACTAGCGGGGGGAGCAGATACGCAGTATTTT. Its translation: CATRKLAGGADTQYF.

The gene calls are TRBV6-5 and TRBJ2-2; 10 bases fit TRBD1. Germline lookup yields CDR1 MNHEY and CDR2 SVGAGI. V gave up 6 bases and J gave up 5 bases; unmatched junction bases: 6. The CDR3 is 15 amino acids. Here the CDR3 reads CASSRDRGWTGELFF. The DNA for the CDR3 is TGTGCCAGCAGCCGGGACAGGGGTTGGACCGGGGAGCTGTTTTTT.